Listed below are T cell receptor beta chains from one sample, sequenced in a study of early T cells in non-severe SARS-CoV-2 infection. In TCRdb, the 5' RACE reads were re-called with MiXCR into one record per CDR3 protein. The sample has fewer than 100,000 distinct CDR3 sequences; more than 7.5% are singletons. Material for sequencing was whole blood. Every receptor here comes from an adult who was a healthcare worker with PCR-confirmed SARS-CoV-2 infection or an uninfected control (not recorded which). Each CDR3 is given without its conserved first and last residue. D genes are given only for firm matches. Clone size, where shown, is once, few, many, or a class for clones that have expanded.

j_call,clone_size,d_call,v_call,cdr3_aa
TRBJ2-2,NA,NA,TRBV12-3/TRBV12-4,ASRPSGEVGELF
TRBJ2-7,few,NA,TRBV6-1,ASIQGSYEQY
TRBJ2-1,few,TRBD2,TRBV7-3,ASSLIDSGLAGGEQF
TRBJ1-2,many,TRBD1,TRBV14,ASSHPQGSGYT
TRBJ2-7,NA,NA,TRBV28,ASTSVGYEQY
TRBJ2-1,NA,TRBD2,TRBV12-3/TRBV12-4,ASSPRGGGSGNEQF
TRBJ2-2,NA,TRBD2,TRBV2,ASSNLGLAGGATGELF
TRBJ2-1,many,NA,TRBV20-1,SASPLNSYNEQF
TRBJ2-1,many,TRBD2,TRBV5-1,ASSLSGRASGNEQF
TRBJ1-6,NA,NA,TRBV20-1,SASDLRTQNSPLH
TRBJ2-4,many,NA,TRBV28,ASSSQPLAKNIQY
TRBJ2-2,NA,NA,TRBV5-1,ASSLAGINTGELF
TRBJ2-1,NA,NA,TRBV28,ASSSPRQNNEQF
TRBJ2-3,many,NA,TRBV7-2,ASSQGGHRSWY
TRBJ2-5,many,TRBD1,TRBV28,ASSLRTGGTKETQY
TRBJ2-1,NA,TRBD2,TRBV19,ASSTTGLAAYNEQF
TRBJ2-1,few,TRBD2,TRBV30,AWSHSGGGFGEQF
TRBJ2-4,NA,TRBD1,TRBV7-7,ASSYSGQGSAKNIQY
TRBJ1-3,NA,NA,TRBV7-8,ASSLVQGPTGNTIY
TRBJ2-5,many,NA,TRBV2,ASLQDRSQETQY
TRBJ2-3,NA,NA,TRBV2,AHLGSSTDTQY
TRBJ2-3,medium-sized,TRBD1,TRBV7-2,ASSLDRPLLDTQY
TRBJ2-3,few,TRBD2,TRBV10-3,AISPSGANTDTQY
TRBJ2-3,many,TRBD2,TRBV7-6,ASSLAVAGRDTQY
TRBJ2-3,many,TRBD1,TRBV27,ASSPRGQGTQY
TRBJ2-5,few,TRBD1,TRBV5-1,ASSKDRQGEETQY
TRBJ2-1,NA,TRBD2,TRBV5-1,ASSWRPEGGRATYNEQF
TRBJ1-1,many,TRBD1,TRBV11-2,ASSRTGNTEAF
TRBJ2-5,NA,TRBD2,TRBV20-1,SALAGARQETQY
TRBJ1-3,NA,NA,TRBV29-1,SVVGGGNTIY
TRBJ2-3,NA,TRBD2,TRBV3-1,ASSHVTSGTGDTQY
TRBJ2-7,few,TRBD2,TRBV11-2,ASRRLAGLHEQY
TRBJ2-5,many,TRBD2,TRBV5-6,ASSSLAGVAKTQY
TRBJ2-2,many,NA,TRBV5-1,ASSLDRGNGELF
TRBJ2-4,NA,TRBD1,TRBV28,ASSVGTQGAKNIQY
TRBJ2-3,few,TRBD2,TRBV28,ASRRTSGRGDTQY
TRBJ2-3,NA,NA,TRBV28,ASTWQGSADTQY
TRBJ2-4,NA,NA,TRBV20-1,SASGELTAKNIQY
TRBJ2-1,many,TRBD2,TRBV3-1,ASSFTTGTSGSNEQF
TRBJ2-7,many,NA,TRBV12-3/TRBV12-4,ASTGDSYEQY
TRBJ2-3,NA,NA,TRBV4-2,ASSQTSPTDTQY
TRBJ1-6,few,TRBD1,TRBV27,ASSPGRGNSPLH
TRBJ2-7,many,TRBD1,TRBV10-3,AITRDRDSYEQY
TRBJ1-3,many,NA,TRBV11-2,ASSLEPGNTIY
TRBJ2-1,few,TRBD2,TRBV7-2,ASSLARTSGSYNEQF
TRBJ2-1,many,TRBD2,TRBV6-2/TRBV6-3,ASSYGRTSGNEQF
TRBJ1-5,many,NA,TRBV19,ASEDSVDQPQH
TRBJ2-7,NA,NA,TRBV3-1,ASSQDSTHEQY
TRBJ2-2,NA,NA,TRBV4-1,ASSQALNTGELF
TRBJ2-3,NA,TRBD1,TRBV6-2/TRBV6-3,ASSSRDRGSTDTQY
TRBJ2-1,many,TRBD2,TRBV19,ASSIRQRGYNEQF
TRBJ2-2,many,TRBD2,TRBV7-6,ASSLEGGTSSYTGELF
TRBJ1-1,few,NA,TRBV28,ASGVVRNTEAF
TRBJ2-2,NA,NA,TRBV7-2,ASSSELF
TRBJ2-5,few,NA,TRBV7-2,ASSPMGVGTQY